This entry is about one TCR beta chain. This clone's antigen is unknown. No qualities accompany the bases; no much larger clone lies one base away. In the prospective study, participants were roughly 18 to 95 years old, resided in fewer than 25 geographic areas of the United States, and were enrolled through a virtual design. Cohort assignment in the prospective study relied on participant-reported clinical history from a screening survey and a study questionnaire. Recovered participants in ImmuneRACE Cohort 3 were defined by two consecutive negative NP/OP PCR tests, clearance by a healthcare professional, or resolution of symptoms. In the prospective study, whole blood, serum and a nasopharyngeal or oropharyngeal swab were collected from each participant by mobile phlebotomists. Over a roughly 2-month period, participants in the prospective study had the option of providing additional blood draws and questionnaires. Prospective study blood samples were shipped either frozen or at room temperature before DNA extraction.

These data belong to a study of blood T cell repertoires in COVID-19 (dated by TCRdb to between 2020 and 2021). Context from the whole study: Samples covering the acute and convalescent phases of COVID-19 were provided by collaborators in the United States, Italy and Spain. The prospective study material was composed of cDNA or gDNA derived from T cells, B-cell-depleted T cells, or PBMCs. The dataset comprised deeply sampled blood TCRbeta repertoires from subjects exposed to, actively infected with, or recovered from COVID-19. The repertoires were made available in a free public database intended to serve as a resource for research on the immune response to SARS-CoV-2. Samples came from the ongoing ImmuneRACE study (first 160 participants) plus 1,254 subjects from 6 global collaborators. Sample metadata almost always included a de-identified subject ID, COVID-19 status, age in years and sex. Where available, HLA class I and class II types were obtained from metadata supplied by the sample provider rather than from assay-based typing.

Including cysteine and phenylalanine, the CDR3 has 13 amino acids. Just the 39-base CDR3 DNA is kept, in frame starting at base 1. CDR1 and CDR2 are drawn from the germline V gene (reference sequence): DFQATT, SNEGSKA. V is pared back by 3 bases and J by 13 bases, with 21 bases lying between the germline termini. Findings and caveats that apply to the study as a whole: The quantity of clinical and demographic metadata differed by source and by participant and was supplied without curation.

TCRbeta CDR3 regions were amplified from genomic DNA by means of the immunoSEQ Assay, a bias-controlled multiplex PCR. Per the authors' processing: The number of nucleated cells in each sample was estimated from the amplification of reference gene primers within the assay. To quantify the absolute abundance of each unique TCRbeta CDR3 rearrangement, sequence reads were collapsed and filtered. For each sample, productive Simpson clonality was calculated by taking the square root of Simpson's diversity index across productive rearrangements. In TCRdb, the immuneACCESS table is reduced to in-frame sequences with V and J assigned. These tables do not hold every clone; where another copy was compared, an unresolved V gene accounts for under half, and the others remain unexplained. V, J and clone size reflect that table, while D and trimming were determined from the DNA. The sample contains about 270,000 clones, roughly 90% of them found a single time. 3% of the sample is held by the ten biggest clonotypes.

The source of this sequence is a woman in her 50s who had recovered from COVID-19. What was sequenced was PBMCs or T cells enriched from blood (not recorded which). The chain is made from TRBV20-1 and TRBJ1-2; the D gene assignment is ambiguous. The sequence in DNA is TGCAGTGCTAGTCCCCCTGTTCAGAAACCTCTCACCTTC. The resulting protein is CSASPPVQKPLTF.